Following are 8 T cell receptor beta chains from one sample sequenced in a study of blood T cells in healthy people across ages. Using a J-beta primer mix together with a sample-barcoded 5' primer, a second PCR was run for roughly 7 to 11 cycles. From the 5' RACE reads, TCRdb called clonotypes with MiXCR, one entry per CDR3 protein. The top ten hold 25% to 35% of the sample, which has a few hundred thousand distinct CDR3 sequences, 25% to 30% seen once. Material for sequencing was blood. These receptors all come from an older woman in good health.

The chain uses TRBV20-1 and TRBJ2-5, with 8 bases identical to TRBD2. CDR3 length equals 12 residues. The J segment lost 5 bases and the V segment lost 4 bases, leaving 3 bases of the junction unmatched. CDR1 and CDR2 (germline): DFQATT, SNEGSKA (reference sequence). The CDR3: CSANSGKETQYF. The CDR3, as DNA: TGCAGTGCTAATAGCGGGAAGGAGACCCAGTACTTC.

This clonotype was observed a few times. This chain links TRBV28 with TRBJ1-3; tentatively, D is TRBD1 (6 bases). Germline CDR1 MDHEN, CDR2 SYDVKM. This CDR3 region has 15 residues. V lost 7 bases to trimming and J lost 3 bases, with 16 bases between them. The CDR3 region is CASIPGGRIGNTIYF. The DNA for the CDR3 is TGTGCCAGCATCCCTGGGGGGCGCATTGGAAACACCATATATTTT. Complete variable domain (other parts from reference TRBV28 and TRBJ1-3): DVKVTQSSRYLVKRTGEKVFLECVQDMDHENMFWYRQDPGLGLRLIYFSYDVKMKEKGDIPEGYSVSREKKERFSLILESASTNQTSMYLCASIPGGRIGNTIYFGEGSWLTVV.

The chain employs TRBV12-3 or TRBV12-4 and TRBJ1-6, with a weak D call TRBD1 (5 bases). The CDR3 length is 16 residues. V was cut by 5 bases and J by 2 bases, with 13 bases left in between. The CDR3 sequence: CASSTTGVTYNSPLHF. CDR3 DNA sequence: TGTGCCAGCAGTACAACGGGGGTCACCTATAATTCACCCCTCCACTTT.

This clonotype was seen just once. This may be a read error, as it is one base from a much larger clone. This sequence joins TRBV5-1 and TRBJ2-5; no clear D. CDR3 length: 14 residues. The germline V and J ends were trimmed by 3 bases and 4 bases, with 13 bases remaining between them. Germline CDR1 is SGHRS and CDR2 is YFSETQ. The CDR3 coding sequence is TGCGCCAGCAGCTCGGATACAGCCTCAGAGACCCAGTACTTC. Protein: CASSSDTASETQYF.

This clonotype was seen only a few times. CDR3: CASSRGGSGSYGYTF. CDR3 coding DNA: TGTGCCAGCAGTCGCGGAGGGAGCGGTTCCTATGGCTACACCTTC. This chain links TRBV28 with TRBJ1-2, with D unclear. The length of the CDR3 is 15 residues. V was clipped by 5 bases and J by 4 bases, with 17 bases between them. Germline lookup yields CDR1 MDHEN and CDR2 SYDVKM.

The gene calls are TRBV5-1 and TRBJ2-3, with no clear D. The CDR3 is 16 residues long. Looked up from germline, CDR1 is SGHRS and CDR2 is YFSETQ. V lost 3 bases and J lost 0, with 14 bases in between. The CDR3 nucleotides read TGCGCCAGCAGCTCCGGTATCTGGGGTAGCACAGATACGCAGTATTTT. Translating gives CASSSGIWGSTDTQYF.

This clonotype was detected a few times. The CDR3 bases are TGCGCCAGCAGCTCGGGACTAGCGGGAGGGCCCGAGCAGTACTTC. It yields the protein CASSSGLAGGPEQYF. The chain recombines TRBV5-1 with TRBJ2-5, with 16 bases identical to TRBD2. The J call is uncertain, as TRBJ2-7 better fits the DNA end. Germline CDR1 is SGHRS and CDR2 is YFSETQ. The length of the CDR3 is 15 residues.

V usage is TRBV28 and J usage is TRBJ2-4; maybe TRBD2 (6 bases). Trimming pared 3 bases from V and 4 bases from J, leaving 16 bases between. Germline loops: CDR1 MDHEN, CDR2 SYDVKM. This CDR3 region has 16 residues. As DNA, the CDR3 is TGTGCCAGCAGTTTTGGACTGGCGGGGTATAAAAACATTCAGTACTTC. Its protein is CASSFGLAGYKNIQYF.